Listed here are 22 T cell receptor beta chains from one sample, sequenced in a study of blood T cell repertoires in COVID-19. Produced via immunoSEQ multiplex PCR; TCRdb's table is partial and in-frame only. Seen here are 200,000 to 250,000 clones, around 84% observed once, and the top ten hold roughly 20%. Material for sequencing was peripheral blood. These receptors were taken from a woman of 80 years or more with active or convalescent COVID-19.

This chain joins TRBV7-2 and TRBJ2-7; TRBD2 agrees at 7 bases. Trimming cost V 1 base and J 4 bases; bases outside gene matches: 4. Germline V gene data show CDR1 as SGHTA and CDR2 as FQGNSA. CDR3 length: 14 residues. CDR3 DNA: TGTGCCAGCAGCTTAGGCGGGAGTGTTTACGAGCAGTACTTC. It is translated as CASSLGGSVYEQYF.

The V gene is TRBV9, the J gene TRBJ2-7; 11 bases are a match to TRBD2. V was clipped by 1 base and J by 7 bases; unmatched bases: 19. The germline CDR1 and CDR2 sequences are SGDLS and YYNGEE. This CDR3 is built from 19 residues. CDR3 protein: CASSVTAGGTSGPLGEQYF. CDR3 DNA: TGTGCCAGCAGCGTAACGGCGGGGGGGACTAGCGGCCCGTTGGGTGAGCAGTACTTC.

The chain is built from TRBV2 and TRBJ1-4, with a possible D match to TRBD1 (5 bases). Trimming pared 3 bases from V and 5 bases from J, leaving 10 bases between. The CDR3 runs to 14 residues. Germline V gene lookup returns CDR1 SNHLY and CDR2 FYNNEI. The CDR3, as DNA: TGTGCCAGCAGTGAGGGACTCGGGAATGAAAAACTGTTTTTT. Translating it yields CASSEGLGNEKLFF.

This sequence joins TRBV18 and TRBJ1-1; D is perhaps TRBD1 (5 bases). Germline V gene data show CDR1 as KGHSH and CDR2 as LQKENI. CDR3 length equals 14 residues. V was cut by 10 bases and J by 3 bases, with 18 bases left in between. The CDR3 DNA follows: TGTGCCACCTCGCAGAACGGGGGGGACACTGAAGCTTTCTTT. This codes for CATSQNGGDTEAFF. The complete variable domain, with remaining parts taken from reference TRBV18 and TRBJ1-1, reads NAGVMQNPRHLVRRRGQEARLRCSPMKGHSHVYWYRQLPEEGLKFMVYLQKENIIDESGMPKERFSAEFPKEGPSILRIQQVVRGDSAAYFCATSQNGGDTEAFFGQGTRLTVV.

V is TRBV30 and J is TRBJ1-1, with 8 bases matching TRBD1. The CDR3 contains 16 residues. V gave up 2 bases and J gave up 4 bases; unmatched junction bases: 12. Germline V lookup: CDR1 GTSNPN, CDR2 SVGIG (reference sequence). CDR3: CAWSTPSQGGRTEAFF. CDR3 DNA: TGTGCCTGGAGTACGCCTTCACAGGGGGGACGCACTGAAGCTTTCTTT.

V and J are TRBV2 and TRBJ1-2; a weak D match, TRBD1 (6 bases). V was cut by 6 bases and J by 4 bases, with 18 bases left in between. The CDR3 loop spans 15 amino acids. Germline-derived CDR1 and CDR2 are SNHLY and FYNNEI. The CDR3: CASRRLSAGVYGYTF. For the CDR3, the DNA is TGTGCCAGCAGACGATTATCGGCAGGGGTCTATGGCTACACCTTC.

This clone has a single count. V gene TRBV5-1 combines with J gene TRBJ1-1; possibly TRBD1 for D (6 bases). This CDR3 spans 15 amino acids. The V gene's germline CDR1 is SGHRS and CDR2 YFSETQ. Between the trimmed V and J ends, which lost 6 bases and 1 base, there was a span of 16 bases. The CDR3 reads CASTPSQGPNTEAFF. The CDR3 nucleotides read TGCGCCAGCACGCCGTCGCAGGGGCCGAACACTGAAGCTTTCTTT.

This chain uses TRBV15 with TRBJ2-2, with D maybe TRBD1 (5 bases). From germline, CDR1 is LNHNV and CDR2 YYDKDF (reference sequence). Between the trimmed V and J ends, which lost 3 bases and 3 bases, there was a span of 8 bases. There are 14 residues in the CDR3. CDR3 sequence: CATSSQGYTGELFF. The DNA of the CDR3 is TGTGCCACCAGCAGTCAGGGATACACCGGGGAGCTGTTTTTT.

CDR3 nucleotide sequence: TGTGCCAGCAGTAAGGGACAGGGCCTTGGCTACACCTTC. Protein product: CASSKGQGLGYTF. This chain uses TRBV6-5 with TRBJ1-2, with TRBD1 identical over 9 bases. The CDR3 is 13 amino acids. In germline, CDR1 is MNHEY, CDR2 SVGAGI. After removal of 5 bases from V and 7 bases from J, the junction contained 5 bases not matched to a gene.

The CDR3 nucleotides read TGTGCCAGCAGTTCGGGACTAGCGAGGTCAGATACGCAGTATTTT. It yields the protein CASSSGLARSDTQYF. The gene calls are TRBV6-2 or TRBV6-3 and TRBJ2-3, with TRBD2 matching 10 bases. CDR3 length: 15 residues. CDR1 and CDR2 from the germline V gene are MNHEY and SVGEGT. V lost 4 bases to trimming and J lost 4 bases; unmatched junction nucleotides: 5.

This clone was seen once. The rearrangement uses TRBV30 and TRBJ1-1, with a tentative D call TRBD1 (6 bases). Germline CDR1 reads GTSNPN; CDR2 reads SVGIG (reference sequence). The CDR3 has 13 amino acids. Deletions cut 0 bases from V and 4 bases from J, with 9 bases between. CDR3 amino acids: CAWSVGGSTEAFF. DNA of the CDR3: TGTGCCTGGAGTGTAGGGGGATCCACTGAAGCTTTCTTT.

The count of this clone is one. This rearrangement joins TRBV5-1 to TRBJ2-3; 9 nucleotides line up with TRBD2. Germline lookup yields CDR1 SGHRS and CDR2 YFSETQ. The CDR3 runs 16 residues. With 4 bases clipped from V and 2 bases from J, the junction kept 8 bases outside the gene matches. CDR3 in DNA: TGCGCCAGCAGCGTGGGGACTAGCTTATCCACAGATACGCAGTATTTT. Encoded protein: CASSVGTSLSTDTQYF.

The chain combines TRBV3-1 (or the pseudogene TRBV3-2) with TRBJ2-7, with D tentatively TRBD1 (7 bases). Germline lookup yields CDR1 LGHDT and CDR2 YNNKEL (reference sequence). The CDR3 loop spans 16 amino acids. Trimming shortened V by 4 bases and J by 0 bases, and 16 bases separated the two germline ends. In nucleotides, the CDR3 is TGTGCCAGCAGCCGGACTGCGGGACAGTTCTCCTACGAGCAGTACTTC. Residues: CASSRTAGQFSYEQYF.

This clone was counted a single time. V usage is TRBV6-5 and J usage is TRBJ2-7; D possibly corresponds to TRBD1 (7 bases). Trimming pared 5 bases from V and 3 bases from J, leaving 14 bases between. The germline CDR1 and CDR2 sequences are MNHEY and SVGAGI. CDR3 length: 14 amino acids. The CDR3 nucleotides are TGTGCCAGCAGTCGGACGCGGGACAGCTACGAGCAGTACTTC. Encoded protein: CASSRTRDSYEQYF.

This rearrangement joins TRBV6-4 to TRBJ1-2; D might be TRBD1 (6 bases). The CDR3 runs to 14 residues. Per germline, CDR1 MRHNA and CDR2 SNTAGT. Trimming stripped 5 bases from V and 2 bases from J, with 12 bases between. The CDR3 region has the DNA TGTGCCAGCAGTAACAGGGTCCACAACTATGGCTACACCTTC. Protein product: CASSNRVHNYGYTF.

The CDR3: CASSQAGRGYEQYF. The CDR3 DNA is TGTGCCAGCTCTCAAGCGGGTCGAGGCTACGAGCAGTACTTC. J is TRBJ2-5 and V is TRBV18; D may be TRBD2 (6 bases). The J call may be mistaken, given a closer DNA end match to TRBJ2-7. Germline assignment: CDR1 KGHSH and CDR2 LQKENI. CDR3 size: 14 residues.

In DNA, the CDR3 is TGTGCCTGGAGTCCCCGGCGGAATTCGGTGGCTAATGAAAAACTGTTTTTT. Its protein product is CAWSPRRNSVANEKLFF. The genes are TRBV30 and TRBJ1-4; no reliable D call. The germline V gene has CDR1 GTSNPN and CDR2 SVGIG (reference sequence). V was cut by 2 bases and J by 3 bases, with 19 bases left in between. This CDR3 has 17 residues. Based on the CDR3 plus reference TRBV30 and TRBJ1-4, the full variable domain is SQTIHQWPATLVQPVGSPLSLECTVEGTSNPNLYWYRQAAGRGLQLLFYSVGIGQISSEVPQNLSASRPQDRQFILSSKKLLLSDSGFYLCAWSPRRNSVANEKLFFGSGTQLSVL.

The genes are TRBV19 and TRBJ1-3, with TRBD1 identical over 7 bases. Germline V gene sequence: CDR1 LNHDA, CDR2 SQIVND (reference sequence). J gave up 2 bases and V 7 bases, and 5 bases lay outside the gene matches. The CDR3 loop spans 14 amino acids. CDR3 loop: CASTSGTAGNTIYF. The CDR3 region has the DNA TGTGCCAGTACCTCCGGGACAGCTGGAAACACCATATATTTT.

This rearrangement joins TRBV28 to TRBJ2-3; a possible D gene is TRBD2 (6 bases). This CDR3 region has 16 residues. V lost 7 bases and J lost 2, with 19 bases in between. CDR1 and CDR2 from the germline V gene are MDHEN and SYDVKM. This CDR3 is CASTPGAKIYTDTQYF. The DNA of the CDR3 is TGTGCCAGCACCCCGGGAGCCAAGATCTACACAGATACGCAGTATTTT.

The chain links TRBV11-2 to TRBJ1-1; TRBD1 is a possible D gene (6 bases). The V end was cut by 6 bases, the J end by 0 bases, with 14 bases between. There are 15 residues in the CDR3. CDR1 is SGHAT and CDR2 is FQNNGV in the germline V gene. CDR3 amino acids: CASSLPGQMNTEAFF. The CDR3 nucleotides are TGTGCCAGCAGTCTCCCCGGACAGATGAACACTGAAGCTTTCTTT.

V gene TRBV11-2 combines with J gene TRBJ2-3; 7 positions agree with TRBD2. The V segment lost 1 base and the J segment 2 bases; nucleotides outside the gene matches: 6. CDR1 and CDR2 (germline): SGHAT, FQNNGV. The CDR3 length is 16 residues. This CDR3 reads CASSLGGLAVTDTQYF. DNA of the CDR3: TGTGCCAGCAGCTTAGGGGGCCTAGCGGTCACAGATACGCAGTATTTT.

This chain links TRBV10-3 with TRBJ1-1; 11 bases fit TRBD1. The CDR3 extends over 12 amino acids. V was clipped by 11 bases and J by 10 bases; unmatched bases: 9. Looked up from germline, CDR1 is ENHRY and CDR2 is SYGVKD. The DNA for the CDR3 is TGTGCCGCTGGACAGGGGGCATTCGGAGCTTTCTTT. Amino acid sequence: CAAGQGAFGAFF.